This is a list of T cell receptor beta chains from one sample in a study of T cell responses to AZD1222 COVID-19 vaccine. TCRdb keeps only in-frame clones here, not all; method: immunoSEQ multiplex PCR. The profile shows roughly 100,000 clones, roughly 90% of them singletons. The sequencing used peripheral blood, collected on day 0 of AZD1222 vaccination. Every receptor here comes from an adult in good health. The CDR3 runs from the conserved cysteine through the conserved F or W. Each record gives: J gene, clone size, V gene, CDR3 protein. Size tells how often a clone was seen (once, few, many) or the class of an expanded clone, and some rows leave it out.

TRBJ2-7	NA	TRBV24-1	CATSSMAELSYEQYF
TRBJ2-1	few	TRBV5-4	CASSMEAGRVSGGRIDEQFF
TRBJ1-1	NA	TRBV5-1	CASGPSQGVGTEAFF
TRBJ2-5	NA	TRBV27	CASSAGGSGTQETQYF
TRBJ2-7	NA	TRBV27	CASSFTESSYEQYF
TRBJ2-1	NA	TRBV5-4	CASSLGFGQGYNEQFF
TRBJ1-1	NA	TRBV2	CAAGVDAPEAFF
TRBJ2-7	NA	TRBV7-9	CASSSFRSSYEQYF
TRBJ2-3	NA	TRBV24-1	CATSDRTSGNTDTQYF
TRBJ1-6	few	TRBV6-2/TRBV6-3	CASSYLEPANSPLHF
TRBJ2-2	NA	TRBV11-3	CASSLAEGRNTGELFF
TRBJ2-7	NA	TRBV5-6	CASSSSGGAYEQYF
TRBJ2-3	once	TRBV11-3	CASSLWSPGGSDTDTQYF
TRBJ2-4	NA	TRBV19	CASSAGDRDKNIQYF
TRBJ1-2	NA	TRBV20-1	CSASELGNYGYTF
TRBJ1-5	NA	TRBV7-8	CASSLDLAKGAQHF
TRBJ2-3	once	TRBV7-2	CASSRTKDTQYF
TRBJ2-1	NA	TRBV24-1	CATSACTGILYNEQFF
TRBJ1-1	NA	TRBV5-6	CASSSKGLRMNTEAFF
TRBJ2-2	once	TRBV27	CASSPPITGELFF
TRBJ1-4	NA	TRBV5-1	CASSLGAGEKLFF
TRBJ2-1	few	TRBV5-6	CASSPGGYNEQFF
TRBJ2-1	NA	TRBV5-8	CASSSSRGEQFF
TRBJ1-1	NA	TRBV10-3	CAITITGPNTEAFF
TRBJ2-3	NA	TRBV5-6	CASSLAFGTRVVDTQYF